This TCR beta chain was obtained from a study of cytomegalovirus exposure and HLA in healthy donors (TCRdb year 2017). With respect to the entire study: An earlier analysis of some 550 of the donors reported approximately 300 Gb of sequence data and more than 90 million unique TCR beta sequences from some 180 million T cells. Both class I and class II loci were covered by HLA typing, at four-digit resolution. A later genetic analysis took genome-wide SNP genotypes for about three fifths of the 666 donors and used that subset as a discovery cohort. Because of strong linkage in the cohort, roughly five DR-DQ haplotypes were treated as single units for association and clustering. To decide whether each TCR beta V gene segment behaved as functional or pseudogenic, an earlier analysis of some 600 of the donors relied on high-throughput TCR beta sequencing. Among the roughly 390 genotyped donors, more than 70% belonged to the genetic ancestry cluster associated with self-reported Caucasian donors. About 280 gigabases of sequencing data and tens of millions of unique TCR sequences made up an early release that covered several hundred HLA-typed donors. The study profiled the T cell repertoires of about 640 subjects by immunosequencing and related them to cytomegalovirus serostatus. All discovery cohort repertoires had been generated on a single sequencing platform. A later analysis re-examined previously published TCR beta repertoires from about 700 donors and added high-resolution HLA genotyping to investigate patterns of TCR occurrence. Typing coverage differed by locus: A, B, C, DRB1 and DQB1 were typed in roughly 620-640 donors, DQA1 in 500 to 550, DPA1 in some 570, and DPB1 in roughly 450. Along with the approximately 700-subject first cohort, a separate validation cohort of approximately 110 different subjects was used. Across approximately 420 genotyped donors of the cohort, an average of about 240,000 unique TCR beta nucleotide sequences per donor were sequenced, and roughly a sixth of those sequences were non-productive. Rather than drawing on any new phenotypic data, the later analysis identified candidate immune exposures from TCR beta sequences and the way those sequences occurred across donors. To predict cytomegalovirus infection status, the study combined high-throughput TCR immunosequencing, statistical association of individual TCRs with disease status, and machine learning. The aim of the study was to test whether cataloging public T cell receptors could identify signatures of past pathogen exposure. Donor age, sex, ethnicity and CMV serostatus were compiled alongside the repertoire data.

Study-level results and caveats: HLA typing was unavailable for some donors at each locus, so association tests used only the typed subset. The classifier was reported to diagnose cytomegalovirus status with high specificity and sensitivity in both the original cohort and the validation cohort. Most CMV-associated TCR beta chains appeared to be HLA-restricted in a later analysis, and the HLA associations seemed to be driven largely by CMV exposure. At a false discovery rate of 0.05, a later analysis linked around 17,000 TCR beta sequences to specific HLA alleles. The study listed 150 to 200 TCR beta chains as associated with cytomegalovirus. A further reported finding was that TCR beta sequences accurately predicted the HLA-A and HLA-B alleles for most subjects in the first cohort. In an earlier analysis of some 640 of the donors, most TCR beta V segments were observed in productive rearrangements about 87% or about 30% of the time, broadly matching IMGT annotations. Most TCR sequences were observed very rarely across donors, whereas some public TCRs were present in many individuals. In a later analysis, several top co-occurrence clusters were reported to appear linked to parvovirus B19, influenza, CMV and Epstein-Barr virus. This cohort had only TCR beta chains sequenced, and the lack of alpha or paired-chain data limited which features could be detected. The authors suggested that the approach could potentially be extended to other disease states and immunological phenotypes. Because counts were too low, roughly 18 rarely observed V segments, including chromosome 9 orphons, were left out of the earlier analysis of a few hundred of the donors. Compared with equally common non-associated chains, HLA-associated TCR beta chains in a later analysis were more clonally expanded and had lower generation probabilities. When HLA alleles, especially DR and DQ, strongly co-occurred, attributing TCR associations to individual alleles was difficult. The sequencing pipeline was judged likely to have produced a cluster of highly shared sequence variants as a technical artifact. Correlated functional status among segregating V segments might be attributable to linkage disequilibrium, but an unknown experimental factor could not be ruled out. A later genetic analysis reported fewer N-insertions in productive TCRs among donors in an Asian-associated ancestry cluster than the roughly 620-donor mean. Roughly uniform sequencing depth across donors was assumed in presence/absence analyses, although this assumption may not hold. Some IMGT-functional V segments, including TRBV6-2 and TRBV6-3, could not be told apart with the 87-base-pair reads, so those segments were excluded. Immune exposure information for the cohort was limited to CMV serostatus. V-gene and J-gene trimming of TCR beta chains was associated with a missense DCLRE1C variant in a later genetic analysis, and the association was replicated in an independent cohort. A few of the identified cytomegalovirus-associated TCR beta chains were confirmed in vitro to be specific for cytomegalovirus antigens. In a later analysis, the rate of TCR association differed among HLA loci, with DRB1 alleles having the most associated TCRs and HLA-C alleles having the fewest.

The cohort was made up of under 800 healthy bone marrow donors. All cohort members were sampled while nominally healthy, although unrecorded immune exposures were likely present. The donor was CMV seropositive and was included in the group of 250 to 300 seropositive cohort members. A peripheral blood sample was collected from each donor, and TCR beta sequencing was performed on peripheral blood mononuclear cells. The Qiagen DNeasy Blood Extraction Kit was used to extract genomic DNA from the blood cell samples. Remarks on this clone: No antigen is known for it. Base qualities are not provided; no much larger clone lies one nucleotide away.

The library was obtained by the immunoSEQ multiplex PCR assay. For the multiplex PCR, a mixture combining 60 forward primers for TCR Vbeta segments and 13 reverse primers for TCR Jbeta segments was used. The CDR3 region of rearranged TCR beta genes was amplified from genomic DNA by a multiplex PCR assay. The amplified TCR beta libraries were sequenced on the Illumina HiSeq System as 87-base-pair reads. The study's own analysis went as follows. A later analysis tallied 75 million to 95 million unique TCR beta chains across the 700 or so repertoires, and some 12 million of those chains were shared by two or more donors. To remove PCR and sequencing errors, raw reads were error-corrected and collapsed into unique sequences using a nearest-neighbor algorithm that merged closely related sequences. To assign V, D and J gene segments, CDR3 sequences were aligned to IMGT reference sequences. For a sequence to be retained, a match of at least six nucleotides was required to both a V gene segment and a J gene segment. Rearrangements were called productive when the CDR3 lacked stop codons and stayed in frame with V and J; all others were non-productive. Following IMGT convention, CDR3 was defined as the stretch from the second conserved V-encoded cysteine up to the conserved J-encoded phenylalanine. In an earlier analysis of around 640 of the donors, sequences lacking an unambiguous match to a single V gene segment were excluded. An earlier analysis of approximately 590 of the donors classified V segments as functional when productive rearrangements were above 56.7% and as segregating when the standard deviation between donors was above 5%. A statistical classification framework was developed to diagnose cytomegalovirus status using the catalog of TCR beta chain sequences. In a later analysis, TCR nucleotide sequences were compared against IMGT/GENE-DB human TR gene sequences so that V and J genes could be assigned. A later analysis assigned CDR3 sequences and most-parsimonious VDJ recombination scenarios with the TCRdist pipeline. In a later analysis, each TCR beta chain was defined by its CDR3 amino acid sequence together with its V-gene family, and reads without a unique V-gene family were excluded. In a later analysis, a few hundred highly shared, low-generation-probability nucleotide sequences were removed to address suspected cross-contamination and a sequencing artifact. In a later analysis, a clonal expansion index for each public chain was calculated from normalized within-repertoire ranks of inferred template counts. In a later analysis, generation probabilities were computed using a VDJ recombination model fitted to out-of-frame rearrangements, and the results were checked against IGoR. A later analysis scored TCR-TCR, TCR-HLA and TCR-CMV co-occurrence with hypergeometric tests, applying a repertoire-size bias correction to TCR pairs. A later analysis estimated false discovery rates by permuting HLA or CMV assignments 20 times. A later analysis grouped co-occurring TCRs with DBSCAN, adding TCRdist sequence similarity when clustering within HLA-allele-positive subsets. For co-occurrence clustering, repertoires with fewer than 30,000 or more than 120,000 public chains were excluded, along with a handful of repertoires with anomalous nucleotide sharing. The table was pulled from immuneACCESS by TCRdb, which kept in-frame rearrangements only. Such tables lose some clones; where checked, under half of the loss comes from unresolved V genes, and the rest has no known cause. The D gene and trimming were derived from the DNA, and the V and J assignments and clone size from that table. The sample data list 75,000 to 90,000 clones, and about a tenth of these were observed just once. The ten largest clones capture approximately 23% of the sample.

Its CDR3 holds 15 amino acids, cysteine through phenylalanine. Just CDR3 DNA is preserved here, 45 bases in frame from base 1. V loses 6 bases, J loses 3 bases, and the germline ends lie 14 bases apart. The germline V gene provides CDR1 KGHSH and CDR2 LQKENI. Sequencing input: PBMCs. The origin of this receptor is a man in his sixties in good health and CMV-seropositive. The rearrangement combines TRBV18 with TRBJ2-2, with TRBD1 perhaps the D gene, on 5 matching bases. The CDR3 sequence is CASSQGRPDTGELFF. Read as DNA, the sequence is TGTGCCAGCTCCCAGGGCAGGCCAGACACCGGGGAGCTGTTTTTT.